This T cell receptor (beta chain) was observed in a study of PD-L1 blockade in urothelial cancer. V lost 6 bases, J lost 8 bases, and 16 bases lay in between. The CDR3 length is 13 residues. The germline gives CDR1 MNHNY, CDR2 SVGAGI (reference sequence). Sequenced by immunoSEQ multiplex PCR; TCRdb stores in-frame clones only, minus some. This table holds about 66,000 clones, roughly 90% found once. Time point of the sample: peripheral blood 6 weeks after treatment start. The chain couples TRBV6-6 to TRBJ1-2; maybe TRBD1 (5 bases). Sample: PBMCs, taken around atezolizumab (anti-PD-L1) treatment. This TCR was recovered from a man between 60 and 75 years old with urothelial cancer. The CDR3 coding sequence is TGTGCCAGCAGCCTCTCCACAGGCGGAGGCTACACCTTC. It codes for CASSLSTGGGYTF.